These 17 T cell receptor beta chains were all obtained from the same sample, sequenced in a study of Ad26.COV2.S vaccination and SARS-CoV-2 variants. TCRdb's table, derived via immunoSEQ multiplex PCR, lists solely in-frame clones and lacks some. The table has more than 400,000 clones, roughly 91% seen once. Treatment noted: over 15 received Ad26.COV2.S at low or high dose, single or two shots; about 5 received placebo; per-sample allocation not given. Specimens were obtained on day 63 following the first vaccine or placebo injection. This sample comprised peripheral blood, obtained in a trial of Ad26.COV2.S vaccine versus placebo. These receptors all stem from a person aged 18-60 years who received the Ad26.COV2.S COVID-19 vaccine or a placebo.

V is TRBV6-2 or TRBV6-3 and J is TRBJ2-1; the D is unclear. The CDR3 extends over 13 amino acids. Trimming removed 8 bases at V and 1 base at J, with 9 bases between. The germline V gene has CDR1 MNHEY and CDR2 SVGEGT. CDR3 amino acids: CASRPTSYNEQFF. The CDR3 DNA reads TGTGCCAGCCGCCCGACTTCCTACAATGAGCAGTTCTTC.

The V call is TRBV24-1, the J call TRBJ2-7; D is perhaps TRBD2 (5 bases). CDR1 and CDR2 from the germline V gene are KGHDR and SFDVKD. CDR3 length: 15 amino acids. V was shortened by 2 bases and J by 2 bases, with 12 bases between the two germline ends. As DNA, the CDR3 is TGTGCCACCAGTGATTCCTCGGGGAGCGCCTACGAGCAGTACTTC. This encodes CATSDSSGSAYEQYF.

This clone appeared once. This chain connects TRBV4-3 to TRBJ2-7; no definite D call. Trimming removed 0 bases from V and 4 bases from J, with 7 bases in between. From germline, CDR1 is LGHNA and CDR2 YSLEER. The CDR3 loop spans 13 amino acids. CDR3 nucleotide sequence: TGCGCCAGCAGCCAAGAGCCCTATTACGAGCAGTACTTC. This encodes CASSQEPYYEQYF.

This chain's CDR3 is CASSTGWGNQPQHF. CDR3 DNA sequence: TGTGCCAGTAGTACGGGATGGGGCAATCAGCCCCAGCATTTT. The rearrangement joins TRBV19 to TRBJ1-5; D remains unclear. Trimming left V 4 bases short and J 2 bases short, with 9 bases between. The germline V gene has CDR1 LNHDA and CDR2 SQIVND (reference sequence). CDR3 length equals 14 residues.

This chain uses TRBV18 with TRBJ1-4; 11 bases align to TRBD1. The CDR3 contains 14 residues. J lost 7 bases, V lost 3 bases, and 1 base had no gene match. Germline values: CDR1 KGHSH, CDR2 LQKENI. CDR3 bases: TGTGCCAGCTCACCGGGACAGGGGGTTGAAAAACTGTTTTTT. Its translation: CASSPGQGVEKLFF.

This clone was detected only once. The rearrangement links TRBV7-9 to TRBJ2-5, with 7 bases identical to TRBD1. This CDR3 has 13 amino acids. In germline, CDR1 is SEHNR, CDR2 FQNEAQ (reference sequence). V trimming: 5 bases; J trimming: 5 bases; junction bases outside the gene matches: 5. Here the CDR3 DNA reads TGTGCCAGCAGCCTTACAGGGGTGGAGACCCAGTACTTC. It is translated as CASSLTGVETQYF.

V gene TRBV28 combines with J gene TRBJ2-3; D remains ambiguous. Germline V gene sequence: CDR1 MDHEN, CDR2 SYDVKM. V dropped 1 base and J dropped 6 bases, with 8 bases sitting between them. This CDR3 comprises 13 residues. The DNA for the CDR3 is TGTGCCAGCAGTTTATTTCCCCGGGATACGCAGTATTTT. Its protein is CASSLFPRDTQYF.

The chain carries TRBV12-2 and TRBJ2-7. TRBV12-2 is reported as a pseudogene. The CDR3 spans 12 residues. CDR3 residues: CASRLKGREQYF. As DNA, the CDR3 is TGTGCAAGTCGCTTAAAAGGGCGCGAGCAGTACTTC.

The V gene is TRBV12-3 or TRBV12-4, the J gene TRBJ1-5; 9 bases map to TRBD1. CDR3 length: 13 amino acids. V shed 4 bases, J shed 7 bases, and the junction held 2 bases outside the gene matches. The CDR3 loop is CASSSDRGQPQHF. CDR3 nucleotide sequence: TGTGCCAGCAGTTCGGACAGGGGCCAGCCCCAGCATTTT.

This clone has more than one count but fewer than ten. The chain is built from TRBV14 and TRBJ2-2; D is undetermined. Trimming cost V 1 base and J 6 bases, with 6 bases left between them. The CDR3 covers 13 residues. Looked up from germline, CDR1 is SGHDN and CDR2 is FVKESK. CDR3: CASSQVEAGELFF. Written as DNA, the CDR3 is TGTGCCAGCAGCCAAGTTGAGGCCGGGGAGCTGTTTTTT.

The CDR3 sequence is CASSFSDRAMLTLRETQYF. As DNA, the CDR3 is TGTGCCAGCAGCTTCTCGGACAGGGCGATGCTTACATTAAGGGAGACCCAGTACTTC. The gene calls are TRBV7-9 and TRBJ2-5; 8 nucleotides line up with TRBD1. CDR1 and CDR2 (germline): SEHNR, FQNEAQ (reference sequence). CDR3 length: 19 residues. The V segment lost 3 bases and the J segment 5 bases; nucleotides outside the gene matches: 20.

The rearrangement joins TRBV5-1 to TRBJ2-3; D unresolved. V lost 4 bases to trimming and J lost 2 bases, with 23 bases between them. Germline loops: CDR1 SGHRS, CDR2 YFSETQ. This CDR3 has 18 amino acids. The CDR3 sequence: CASSTPRSTQLPTDTQYF. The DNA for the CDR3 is TGCGCCAGCAGCACCCCCCGCTCGACCCAGCTCCCCACAGATACGCAGTATTTT.

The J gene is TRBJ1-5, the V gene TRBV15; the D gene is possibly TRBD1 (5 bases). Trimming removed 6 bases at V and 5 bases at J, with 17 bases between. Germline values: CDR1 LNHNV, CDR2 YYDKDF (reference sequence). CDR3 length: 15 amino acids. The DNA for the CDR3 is TGTGCCACCAGTATCGACAGACTAGGGTATCAGCCCCAGCATTTT. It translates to CATSIDRLGYQPQHF.

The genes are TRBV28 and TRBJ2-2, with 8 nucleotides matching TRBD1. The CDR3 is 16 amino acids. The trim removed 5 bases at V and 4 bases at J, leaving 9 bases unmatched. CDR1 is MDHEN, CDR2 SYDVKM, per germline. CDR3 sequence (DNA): TGTGCCAGCAGTCCATCCCGGACAGGGAGCACCGGGGAGCTGTTTTTT. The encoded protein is CASSPSRTGSTGELFF.

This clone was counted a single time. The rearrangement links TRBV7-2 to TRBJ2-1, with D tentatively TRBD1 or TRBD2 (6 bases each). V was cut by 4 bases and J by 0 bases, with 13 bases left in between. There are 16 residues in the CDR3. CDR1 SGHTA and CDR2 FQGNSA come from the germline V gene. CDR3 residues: CASSSGGGASYNEQFF. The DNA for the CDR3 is TGTGCCAGCAGCTCCGGGGGCGGTGCCTCCTACAATGAGCAGTTCTTC. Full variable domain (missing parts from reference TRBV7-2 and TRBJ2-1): GAGVSQSPSNKVTEKGKDVELRCDPISGHTALYWYRQSLGQGLEFLIYFQGNSAPDKSGLPSDRFSAERTGGSVSTLTIQRTQQEDSAVYLCASSSGGGASYNEQFFGPGTRLTVL.

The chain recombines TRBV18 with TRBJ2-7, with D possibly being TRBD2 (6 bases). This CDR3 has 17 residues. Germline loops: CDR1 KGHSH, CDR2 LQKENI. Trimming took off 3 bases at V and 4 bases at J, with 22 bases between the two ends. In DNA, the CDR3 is TGTGCCAGCTCACCTCGGGAGAACCGGGACGGATCTTACGAGCAGTACTTC. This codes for CASSPRENRDGSYEQYF.

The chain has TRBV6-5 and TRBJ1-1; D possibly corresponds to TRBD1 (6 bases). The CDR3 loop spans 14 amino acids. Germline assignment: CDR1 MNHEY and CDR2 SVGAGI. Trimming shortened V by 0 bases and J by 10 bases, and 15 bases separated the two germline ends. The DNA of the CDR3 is TGTGCCAGCAGTTACTCGACGGACAGTATCGGAGCTTTCTTT. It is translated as CASSYSTDSIGAFF.